Below are 29 T cell receptor beta chains sequenced from a single sample in a study of blood T cell repertoires in COVID-19. Generated by immunoSEQ multiplex PCR, the TCRdb table keeps only in-frame clones and is missing some. Among 250,000 to 300,000 clones listed, approximately 89% were seen once. The sequenced sample consisted of peripheral blood. Receptor source: a woman aged 40-49 years who had recovered from COVID-19.

This clone was recorded once. The chain links TRBV27 to TRBJ2-1, with a weak D call TRBD1 (5 bases). Trimming removed 3 bases at V and 6 bases at J, with 12 bases between. Germline CDR1 MNHEY, CDR2 SMNVEV (reference sequence). This CDR3 comprises 14 residues. For the CDR3, the DNA is TGTGCCAGCAGTTTTCAGGGTTGGGTCAATGAGCAGTTCTTC. It specifies CASSFQGWVNEQFF.

In its sample, this clone was seen once. J is TRBJ2-3 and V is TRBV6-2 or TRBV6-3; TRBD2 matches at 15 bases. CDR3 length: 17 residues. The germline V gene encodes CDR1 MNHEY and CDR2 SVGEGT. The junction had 2 bases not matched to a gene; V was cut back by 2 bases and J by 2 bases. The CDR3 loop is CASSYRTSGRATDTQYF. The CDR3, as DNA: TGTGCCAGCAGTTACAGGACTAGCGGGAGGGCCACAGATACGCAGTATTTT.

The V gene is TRBV7-2, the J gene TRBJ2-5; weak D call: TRBD1 (6 bases). This CDR3 comprises 14 residues. The V gene's germline CDR1 is SGHTA and CDR2 FQGNSA. Between the trimmed V and J ends, which lost 1 base and 8 bases, there was a span of 14 bases. The CDR3 sequence is CASSLGQGKRTQYF. Here the CDR3 DNA reads TGTGCCAGCAGCTTAGGCCAGGGGAAGAGAACCCAGTACTTC. Full variable domain (missing parts from reference TRBV7-2 and TRBJ2-5): GAGVSQSPSNKVTEKGKDVELRCDPISGHTALYWYRQSLGQGLEFLIYFQGNSAPDKSGLPSDRFSAERTGGSVSTLTIQRTQQEDSAVYLCASSLGQGKRTQYFGPGTRLLVL.

The chain joins TRBV2 to TRBJ1-4; D unresolved. V was cut by 7 bases and J by 7 bases, with 22 bases left in between. Looked up from germline, CDR1 is SNHLY and CDR2 is FYNNEI. The CDR3 length is 16 residues. CDR3: CASIGSRREIGEKLFF. The DNA of the CDR3 is TGTGCCAGCATTGGTAGCCGGAGGGAGATAGGTGAAAAACTGTTTTTT.

This clone was counted a single time. CDR3 nucleotide sequence: TGTGCCAGCAGTTTCACCCCCGGAGGGGGCGGGACCTATAATTCACCCCTCCACTTT. It translates to CASSFTPGGGGTYNSPLHF. The rearrangement uses TRBV27 and TRBJ1-6; TRBD1 matches 7 bases. The J segment lost 2 bases and the V segment lost 3 bases, leaving 13 bases of the junction unmatched. The CDR3 covers 19 residues. Germline CDR1 is MNHEY and CDR2 is SMNVEV (reference sequence).

The chain combines TRBV28 with TRBJ1-4, with a weak D call TRBD1 (5 bases). Trimming left V 11 bases short and J 3 bases short, with 10 bases between. This CDR3 has 12 amino acids. The germline CDR1 and CDR2 sequences are MDHEN and SYDVKM. The CDR3 loop is CAGGGSNEKLFF. The CDR3 DNA follows: TGTGCCGGGGGGGGTTCTAATGAAAAACTGTTTTTT.

Comment on this clone: A junction boundary mismatches the germline segment, possibly from a read error. The V and J genes are TRBV27 and TRBJ2-5, with 8 bases fitting TRBD2. Germline values: CDR1 MNHEY, CDR2 SMNVEV (reference sequence). This CDR3 has 14 residues. The CDR3 DNA follows: TGTGCCAGCAGTTTATCTGGGACTAGGGAGACCCGGTACTTC. The encoded protein is CASSLSGTRETRYF.

Only one count was recorded for this clone. The V call is TRBV7-9, the J call TRBJ2-3; 10 positions agree with TRBD2. V was clipped by 5 bases and J by 4 bases; unmatched bases: 6. The CDR3 length is 15 residues. The V gene's germline CDR1 is SEHNR and CDR2 FQNEAQ (reference sequence). CDR3 sequence (DNA): TGTGCCAGCAGCCTCCCTAGCGGGAGATCAGATACGCAGTATTTT. Translating gives CASSLPSGRSDTQYF.

This chain joins TRBV18 and TRBJ1-5; no clear D. The V gene lost 2 bases and the J gene lost 5 bases, with 7 bases spanning the gap. CDR1 and CDR2 (germline): KGHSH, LQKENI. The CDR3 sequence is 13 residues long. This CDR3 is CASSPGRDQPQHF. In DNA form, the CDR3 reads TGTGCCAGCTCACCAGGGCGGGATCAGCCCCAGCATTTT.

This chain uses TRBV11-2 with TRBJ1-5; 9 bases map to TRBD1. CDR1 is SGHAT, CDR2 FQNNGV, per germline. The V segment lost 5 bases and the J segment 6 bases; nucleotides outside the gene matches: 8. The CDR3 consists of 15 residues. The CDR3 region is CASSPEQGARQPQHF. The CDR3 DNA sequence: TGTGCCAGCAGCCCGGAACAGGGGGCGCGTCAGCCCCAGCATTTT.

This clone appeared once. The chain combines TRBV20-1 with TRBJ1-2; tentatively, D is TRBD1 (5 bases). The CDR3 contains 8 residues. The germline V gene has CDR1 DFQATT and CDR2 SNEGSKA (reference sequence). In DNA form, the CDR3 reads TGCAATTGGGGCGGCTACACCTTC. This translates into CNWGGYTF.

V usage is TRBV4-1 and J usage is TRBJ2-2; the D gene is possibly TRBD2 (5 bases). Germline CDR1 is MGHRA and CDR2 is YSYEKL. This CDR3 is 17 amino acids long. Trimming took 1 base from V and 6 from J, leaving 18 bases between them. DNA of the CDR3: TGCGCCAGCAGCCAAGTCGGACTGCCGCTAGAGGCCGGGGAGCTGTTTTTT. It specifies CASSQVGLPLEAGELFF.

This chain uses TRBV6-5 with TRBJ2-3; 10 positions agree with TRBD2. The CDR3 runs 15 residues. The germline gives CDR1 MNHEY, CDR2 SVGAGI. The V segment lost 7 bases and the J segment 2 bases; nucleotides outside the gene matches: 6. The CDR3 loop is CASTALAGATDTQYF. CDR3 coding DNA: TGTGCCAGCACCGCCCTAGCGGGAGCCACAGATACGCAGTATTTT.

The chain recombines TRBV5-1 with TRBJ2-5; 11 nucleotides match TRBD2. With 4 bases clipped from V and 5 bases from J, the junction kept 7 bases outside the gene matches. The CDR3 covers 15 residues. Germline CDR1 is SGHRS and CDR2 is YFSETQ. CDR3 nucleotide sequence: TGCGCCAGCAGCCCCCTAACTAGCGGGGGTGAGACCCAGTACTTC. Amino acid sequence: CASSPLTSGGETQYF.

V gene TRBV19 combines with J gene TRBJ2-7; no definite D call. The germline V gene has CDR1 LNHDA and CDR2 SQIVND (reference sequence). V was trimmed by 4 bases and J by 1 base, leaving 11 bases between them. The CDR3 length is 14 residues. The CDR3, as DNA: TGTGCCAGTAGTAAAACGGCGGATTCCTACGAGCAGTACTTC. Residues: CASSKTADSYEQYF.

The chain has TRBV12-3 or TRBV12-4 and TRBJ2-3; TRBD1 is a possible D gene (5 bases). This CDR3 is 12 amino acids long. V was cut by 4 bases and J by 6 bases, with 8 bases left in between. CDR3 DNA: TGTGCCAGCAGTTCAGGGTTTGATACGCAGTATTTT. Its translation: CASSSGFDTQYF.

This clone was recorded only once. The chain combines TRBV18 with TRBJ2-7, with D unclear. The CDR3 length is 13 residues. CDR1 KGHSH and CDR2 LQKENI come from the germline V gene. Deletions cut 3 bases from V and 0 bases from J, with 6 bases between. This chain's CDR3 is CASSPRSSYEQYV. DNA for the CDR3: TGTGCCAGCTCACCGCGTAGCTCCTACGAGCAGTACGTC.

The chain has TRBV18 and TRBJ2-3, with 7 bases that match TRBD2. CDR3 length equals 15 residues. V shed 6 bases and J 6 bases; nucleotides not matched to a gene: 12. In germline, CDR1 is KGHSH, CDR2 LQKENI. The CDR3 bases are TGTGCCAGCTCGCTGAATCCGGGACTACAGGATACGCAGTATTTT. This gives the protein CASSLNPGLQDTQYF. Variable domain in full (rest from reference TRBV18 and TRBJ2-3): NAGVMQNPRHLVRRRGQEARLRCSPMKGHSHVYWYRQLPEEGLKFMVYLQKENIIDESGMPKERFSAEFPKEGPSILRIQQVVRGDSAAYFCASSLNPGLQDTQYFGPGTRLTVL.

CDR3 protein: CASSPNRGSGEQYF. In DNA, the CDR3 is TGTGCCAGCAGCCCCAACAGGGGGAGCGGCGAGCAGTACTTC. The J gene is TRBJ2-7, the V gene TRBV9; 8 bases are a match to TRBD1. The CDR3 covers 14 residues. The germline V gene has CDR1 SGDLS and CDR2 YYNGEE. J lost 6 bases, V lost 4 bases, and 9 bases had no gene match.

This clone showed up just once. The J gene is TRBJ1-1, the V gene TRBV29-1, with D maybe TRBD1 (6 bases). The CDR3 has 13 amino acids. V lost 3 bases to trimming and J lost 6 bases, with 14 bases between them. The germline gives CDR1 SQVTM, CDR2 ANQGSEA. The CDR3 here is CSVDGADRPEAFF. In nucleotides, the CDR3 is TGCAGCGTTGACGGGGCGGACAGACCTGAAGCTTTCTTT.

This clone was picked up one time. V is TRBV5-4 and J is TRBJ2-5; 16 bases agree with TRBD2. V lost 4 bases and J lost 0; bases outside the gene matches: 3. This CDR3 comprises 17 residues. The V gene's germline CDR1 is SGHNT and CDR2 YYREEE (reference sequence). The CDR3 region has the DNA TGTGCCAGCAGCACGGGACTAGCGGGGGGGTACCAAGAGACCCAGTACTTC. Translation: CASSTGLAGGYQETQYF.

This clone came up a few times. The chain links TRBV3-1 (or the pseudogene TRBV3-2) to TRBJ2-5; 7 positions match TRBD2. The CDR3 spans 16 residues. The germline CDR1 and CDR2 sequences are LGHDT and YNNKEL (reference sequence). The ends lost 4 bases at V and 1 base at J; junction bases unmatched: 9. The CDR3 nucleotides read TGTGCCAGCAGCCCGGGGGTAGCGGGCTTCCAAGAGACCCAGTACTTC. Translated, it gives CASSPGVAGFQETQYF.

The chain is built from TRBV19 and TRBJ1-3; 8 bases fit TRBD1. Trimming cost V 7 bases and J 7 bases; bases outside gene matches: 6. The CDR3 sequence is 13 residues long. The V gene's germline CDR1 is LNHDA and CDR2 SQIVND (reference sequence). CDR3 loop: CASMDRVLNTIYF. Written as DNA, the CDR3 is TGTGCCAGTATGGACAGGGTGTTGAACACCATATATTTT.

The V and J genes are TRBV5-1 and TRBJ1-1; D possibly corresponds to TRBD1 (5 bases). V dropped 3 bases and J dropped 0 bases, with 15 bases sitting between them. Per the germline V gene, CDR1 is SGHRS and CDR2 is YFSETQ. The CDR3 is made up of 16 amino acids. CDR3 nucleotide sequence: TGCGCCAGCAGCTCCCGAACGGACACCTTGAACACTGAAGCTTTCTTT. Translating gives CASSSRTDTLNTEAFF.

Only a few counts were recorded for this clone. This sequence joins TRBV11-2 and TRBJ1-2; the D gene is possibly TRBD1 (6 bases). The CDR3 sequence is 14 residues long. Between the trimmed V and J ends, which lost 5 bases and 8 bases, there was a span of 18 bases. The germline gives CDR1 SGHAT, CDR2 FQNNGV. Written as DNA, the CDR3 is TGTGCCAGCAGCCTCAGGACAGCCTTGAGCGGCTACACCTTC. Its translation is CASSLRTALSGYTF.

V gene TRBV6-2 or TRBV6-3 combines with J gene TRBJ2-7; 11 bases map to TRBD1. V shed 0 bases and J 3 bases; nucleotides not matched to a gene: 4. CDR1 MNHEY and CDR2 SVGEGT come from the germline V gene. This CDR3 region has 16 residues. The CDR3 loop reads CASSYSPDRGLYEQYF. For the CDR3, the DNA is TGTGCCAGCAGTTACTCCCCGGACAGGGGGCTCTACGAGCAGTACTTC.

The V call is TRBV5-6, the J call TRBJ2-7; D gene unclear. The V end was cut by 3 bases, the J end by 4 bases, with 5 bases between. CDR1 is SGHDT and CDR2 is YYEEEE in the germline V gene. CDR3 size: 11 residues. CDR3 DNA sequence: TGTGCCAGCAGCTCTAGTTACGAGCAGTACGTC. Its protein is CASSSSYEQYV.

J is TRBJ2-3 and V is TRBV4-3; D is uncertain. Looked up from germline, CDR1 is LGHNA and CDR2 is YSLEER. Trimming stripped 1 base from V and 1 base from J, with 9 bases between. The CDR3 runs 15 residues. DNA for the CDR3: TGCGCCAGCAGCCAAGTTGGTGGAGGCACAGATACGCAGTATTTT. It encodes CASSQVGGGTDTQYF.

The V and J genes are TRBV14 and TRBJ2-2, with unresolved D. The CDR3 sequence is 15 residues long. V was pared by 0 bases and J by 1 base, with 6 bases between. Germline CDR1 is SGHDN and CDR2 is FVKESK. For the CDR3, the DNA is TGTGCCAGCAGCCAAGAAATCCAGAACACCGGGGAGCTGTTTTTT. It yields the protein CASSQEIQNTGELFF. Complete variable domain (other parts from reference TRBV14 and TRBJ2-2): EAGVTQFPSHSVIEKGQTVTLRCDPISGHDNLYWYRRVMGKEIKFLLHFVKESKQDESGMPNNRFLAERTGGTYSTLKVQPAELEDSGVYFCASSQEIQNTGELFFGEGSRLTVL.